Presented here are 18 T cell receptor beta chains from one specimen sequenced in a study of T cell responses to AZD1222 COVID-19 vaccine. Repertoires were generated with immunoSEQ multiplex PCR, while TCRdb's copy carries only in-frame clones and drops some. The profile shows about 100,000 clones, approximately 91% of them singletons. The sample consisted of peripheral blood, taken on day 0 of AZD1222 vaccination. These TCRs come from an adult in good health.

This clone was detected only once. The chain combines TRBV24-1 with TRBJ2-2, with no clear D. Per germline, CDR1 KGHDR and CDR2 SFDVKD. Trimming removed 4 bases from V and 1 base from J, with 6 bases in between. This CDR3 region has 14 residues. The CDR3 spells CATSEELNTGELFF. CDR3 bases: TGTGCCACCAGTGAAGAGCTGAACACCGGGGAGCTGTTTTTT.

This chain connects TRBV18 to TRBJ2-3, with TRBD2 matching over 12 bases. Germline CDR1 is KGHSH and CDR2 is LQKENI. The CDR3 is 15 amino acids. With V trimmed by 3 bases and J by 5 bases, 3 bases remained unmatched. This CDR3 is CASSPASGGGDTQYF. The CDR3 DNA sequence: TGTGCCAGCTCACCGGCTAGCGGGGGGGGAGATACGCAGTATTTT.

The CDR3 here is CASSLTGVGYTF. CDR3 DNA: TGTGCCAGCAGCTTAACAGGAGTCGGCTACACCTTC. The V and J genes are TRBV11-2 and TRBJ1-2, with D perhaps TRBD1 (5 bases). Looked up from germline, CDR1 is SGHAT and CDR2 is FQNNGV. The CDR3 loop spans 12 amino acids. Deletions cut 2 bases from V and 8 bases from J, with 9 bases between.

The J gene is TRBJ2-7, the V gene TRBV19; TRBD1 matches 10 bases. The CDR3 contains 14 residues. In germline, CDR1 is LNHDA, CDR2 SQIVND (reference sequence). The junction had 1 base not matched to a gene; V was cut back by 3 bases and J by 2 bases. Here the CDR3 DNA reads TGTGCCAGTAGTATGACAGGGGGCCCCTACGAGCAGTACTTC. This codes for CASSMTGGPYEQYF.

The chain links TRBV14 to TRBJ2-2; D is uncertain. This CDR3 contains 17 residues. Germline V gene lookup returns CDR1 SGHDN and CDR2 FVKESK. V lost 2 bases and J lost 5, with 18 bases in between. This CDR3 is CASSQPPAPTRTGELFF. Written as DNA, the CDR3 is TGTGCCAGCAGCCAACCCCCGGCCCCCACCCGTACCGGGGAGCTGTTTTTT.

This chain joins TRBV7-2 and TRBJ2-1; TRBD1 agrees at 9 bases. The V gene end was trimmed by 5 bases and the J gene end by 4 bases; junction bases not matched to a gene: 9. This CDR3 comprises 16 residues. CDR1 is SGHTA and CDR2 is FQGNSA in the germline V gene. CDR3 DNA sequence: TGTGCCAGCAGCATACAGGGGGCTAGAAGATACAATGAGCAGTTCTTC. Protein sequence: CASSIQGARRYNEQFF.

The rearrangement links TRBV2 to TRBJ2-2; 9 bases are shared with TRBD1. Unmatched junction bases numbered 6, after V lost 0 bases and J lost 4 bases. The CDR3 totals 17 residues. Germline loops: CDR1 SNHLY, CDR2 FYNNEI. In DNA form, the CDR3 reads TGTGCCAGCAGTGAAGCGCCGGGACAGGGCCGCACCGGGGAGCTGTTTTTT. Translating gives CASSEAPGQGRTGELFF.

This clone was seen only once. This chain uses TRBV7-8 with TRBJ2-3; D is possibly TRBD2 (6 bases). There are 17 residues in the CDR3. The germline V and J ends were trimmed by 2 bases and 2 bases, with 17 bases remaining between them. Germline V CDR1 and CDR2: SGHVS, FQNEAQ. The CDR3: CASSLPRTNRYTDTQYF. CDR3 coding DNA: TGTGCCAGCAGCTTACCCCGGACTAACCGATACACAGATACGCAGTATTTT.

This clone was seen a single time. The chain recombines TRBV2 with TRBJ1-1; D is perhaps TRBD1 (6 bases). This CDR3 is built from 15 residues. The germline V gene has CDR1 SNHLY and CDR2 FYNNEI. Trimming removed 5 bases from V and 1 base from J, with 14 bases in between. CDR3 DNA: TGTGCCAGCAGTCTCCGCCGGGACAAGAACACTGAAGCTTTCTTT. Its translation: CASSLRRDKNTEAFF.

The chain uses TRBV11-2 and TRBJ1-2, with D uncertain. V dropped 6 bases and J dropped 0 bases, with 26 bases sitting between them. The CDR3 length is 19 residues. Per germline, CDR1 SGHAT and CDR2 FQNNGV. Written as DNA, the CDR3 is TGTGCCAGCAGTCCCGCACCTTACGTGGCGCACTTAGCTAACTATGGCTACACCTTC. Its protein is CASSPAPYVAHLANYGYTF.

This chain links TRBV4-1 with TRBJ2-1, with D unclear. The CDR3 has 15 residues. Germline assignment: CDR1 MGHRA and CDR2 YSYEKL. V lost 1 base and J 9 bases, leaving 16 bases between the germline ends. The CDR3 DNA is TGCGCCAGCAGCCAAGTTCCCCACCAGGATGGTGAGCAGTTCTTC. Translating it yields CASSQVPHQDGEQFF.

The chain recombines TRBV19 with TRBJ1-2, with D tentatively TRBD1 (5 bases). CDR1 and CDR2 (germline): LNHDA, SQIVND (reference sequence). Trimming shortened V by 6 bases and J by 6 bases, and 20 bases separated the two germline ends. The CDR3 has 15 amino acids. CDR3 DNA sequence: TGTGCCAGTAGGGCTTGGGGGAGTAAGAGGCATGGCTACACCTTC. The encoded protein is CASRAWGSKRHGYTF.

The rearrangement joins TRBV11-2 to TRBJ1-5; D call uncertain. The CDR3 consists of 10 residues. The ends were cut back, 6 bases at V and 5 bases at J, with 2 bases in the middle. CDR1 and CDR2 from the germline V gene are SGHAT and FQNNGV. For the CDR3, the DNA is TGTGCCAGCAGTTATCAGCCCCAGCATTTT. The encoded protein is CASSYQPQHF.

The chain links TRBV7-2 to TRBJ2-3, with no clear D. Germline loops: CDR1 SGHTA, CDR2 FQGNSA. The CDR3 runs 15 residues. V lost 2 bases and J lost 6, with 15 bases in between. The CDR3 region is CASSLSRKLHDTQYF. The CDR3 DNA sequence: TGTGCCAGCAGCTTAAGCAGGAAGCTGCACGATACGCAGTATTTT.

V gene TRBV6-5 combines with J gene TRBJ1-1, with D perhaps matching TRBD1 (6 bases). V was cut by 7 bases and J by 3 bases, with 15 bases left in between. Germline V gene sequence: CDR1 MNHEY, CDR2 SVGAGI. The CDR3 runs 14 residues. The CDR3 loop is CASTPTGRDTEAFF. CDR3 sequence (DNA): TGTGCCAGCACCCCAACAGGGCGGGACACTGAAGCTTTCTTT.

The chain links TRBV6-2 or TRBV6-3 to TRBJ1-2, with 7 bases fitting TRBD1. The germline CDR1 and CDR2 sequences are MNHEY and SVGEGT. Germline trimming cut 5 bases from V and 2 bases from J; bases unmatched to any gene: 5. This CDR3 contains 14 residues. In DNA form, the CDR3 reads TGTGCCAGCAGTCGCGGACAGGCAAACTATGGCTACACCTTC. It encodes CASSRGQANYGYTF.

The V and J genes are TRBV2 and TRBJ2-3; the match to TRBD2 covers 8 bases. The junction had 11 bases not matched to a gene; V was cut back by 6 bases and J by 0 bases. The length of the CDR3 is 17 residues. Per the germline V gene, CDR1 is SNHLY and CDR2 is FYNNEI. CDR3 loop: CASRRGLAGSSTDTQYF. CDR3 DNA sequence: TGTGCCAGCAGGAGAGGCTTAGCGGGGTCTAGCACAGATACGCAGTATTTT. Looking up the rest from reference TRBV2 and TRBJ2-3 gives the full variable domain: EPEVTQTPSHQVTQMGQEVILRCVPISNHLYFYWYRQILGQKVEFLVSFYNNEISEKSEIFDDQFSVERPDGSNFTLKIRSTKLEDSAMYFCASRRGLAGSSTDTQYFGPGTRLTVL.

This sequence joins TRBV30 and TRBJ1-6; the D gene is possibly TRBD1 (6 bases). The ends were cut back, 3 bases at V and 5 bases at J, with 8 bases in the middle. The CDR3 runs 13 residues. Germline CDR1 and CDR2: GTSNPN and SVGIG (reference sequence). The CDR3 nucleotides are TGTGCCTGGAGGAGACAGGATAATTCACCCCTCCACTTT. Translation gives CAWRRQDNSPLHF. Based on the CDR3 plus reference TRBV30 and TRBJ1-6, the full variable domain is SQTIHQWPATLVQPVGSPLSLECTVEGTSNPNLYWYRQAAGRGLQLLFYSVGIGQISSEVPQNLSASRPQDRQFILSSKKLLLSDSGFYLCAWRRQDNSPLHFGNGTRLTVT.